The T cell receptor (beta chain) described here comes from a study of cytomegalovirus exposure and HLA in healthy donors. Study-wide results and caveats: Per a later analysis, 15,000 to 20,000 TCR beta sequences showed association with HLA alleles at 0.05 false discovery rate. Specific recognition of CMV antigens was confirmed in vitro for a few chains (all CMV-associated). Being productive about 87% or about 30% of the time was typical of most TCR beta V segments in an earlier analysis.

Trimming took 0 bases from V and 2 from J, leaving 11 bases between them. Germline CDR1 LNHDA, CDR2 SQIVND (reference sequence). This CDR3 is built from 16 residues. It was with 60 Vbeta and 13 Jbeta primers that the PCR ran. Sequenced by immunoSEQ multiplex PCR; TCRdb stores in-frame clones only, minus some. Altogether some 78,000 clones are present, approximately 80% being singletons, with the ten largest covering 20% to 30%. This clone came up a few times. The antigen is not known. The clonotype was recovered from a woman in her forties or fifties in good health and CMV-seropositive. The sequencing input was PBMCs. The rearrangement links TRBV19 to TRBJ2-1; D might be TRBD2 (7 bases). The CDR3 loop is CASSIEGGATYNEQFF. CDR3 sequence (DNA): TGTGCCAGTAGTATAGAAGGGGGGGCTACCTACAATGAGCAGTTCTTC.